This paragraph covers one TCR beta chain sequence. Its antigen remains unidentified. This sample is part of a study of cytomegalovirus exposure and HLA in healthy donors. Study-wide results and caveats: The study labeled 180 or so TCR beta chains cytomegalovirus-associated. Indistinguishable V segments such as TRBV6-2 and TRBV6-3 were excluded.

The CDR3 length is 15 residues. V lost 1 base, J lost 9 bases, and 5 bases stayed unmatched. Germline lookup yields CDR1 SQVTM and CDR2 ANQGSEA. The PCR had 60 Vbeta and 13 Jbeta primers. Assay: immunoSEQ multiplex PCR; the TCRdb copy retains only in-frame clones and omits some. The sample has around 200,000 clones, approximately 90% seen once. This TCR derives from a woman aged 18-29 years in good health and CMV-seronegative. The sequenced material came from PBMCs. The chain recombines TRBV29-1 with TRBJ2-1, with 14 bases matching TRBD2. CDR3 loop: CSVEGLAGGPREQFF. The CDR3 region has the DNA TGCAGCGTTGAAGGACTAGCGGGAGGGCCCCGTGAGCAGTTCTTC.